The clone carrying this T cell receptor (beta chain) appeared a single time. This sample is part of a study of PD-L1 blockade in urothelial cancer. Germline CDR1 SQVTM, CDR2 ANQGSEA. The CDR3 loop spans 11 amino acids. V was trimmed by 4 bases and J by 4 bases, leaving 7 bases between them. The repertoire was sequenced with immunoSEQ multiplex PCR; TCRdb's copy has only in-frame clones and lacks some. In the table there are under 130,000 clones, 70% to 85% of which are singletons. This clonotype was sampled from a man in his fifties or sixties with urothelial cancer. The rearrangement uses TRBV29-1 and TRBJ1-1; D ambiguous. This material consisted of PBMCs, taken around atezolizumab (anti-PD-L1) treatment. Written as DNA, the CDR3 is TGCAGCGTTGGTCTCGGCACTGAAGCTTTCTTT. Its protein product is CSVGLGTEAFF.